The 30 T cell receptor beta chains presented below share a single source sample, sequenced in a study of early T cells in non-severe SARS-CoV-2 infection. TCRdb used MiXCR to reprocess the 5' RACE reads, holding one entry per CDR3 protein. The sample lists tens of thousands of distinct CDR3 sequences; roughly 9.3% were seen once. The specimen was whole blood. These receptors all stem from an adult who was a healthcare worker with PCR-confirmed SARS-CoV-2 infection or an uninfected control (not recorded which).

This clonotype was recorded at least ten times. CDR3 loop: CASSVRPRDTIYF. For the CDR3, the DNA is TGTGCCAGCAGCGTAAGACCCCGAGACACCATATATTTT. The chain recombines TRBV9 with TRBJ1-3; D remains unclear. The V and J ends lost 1 base and 8 bases respectively, with 10 bases between them. Germline loops: CDR1 SGDLS, CDR2 YYNGEE. CDR3 length: 13 amino acids.

This clonotype showed up just a few times. The V gene is TRBV28, the J gene TRBJ1-6; 8 bases agree with TRBD1. CDR1 is MDHEN, CDR2 SYDVKM, per germline. This CDR3 comprises 14 residues. Trimming took 5 bases from V and 11 from J; bases not matched to a gene: 8. CDR3 amino acids: CASSPGQGRAPLHF. As DNA, the CDR3 is TGTGCCAGCAGTCCCGGACAGGGCCGGGCACCCCTCCACTTT.

V gene TRBV5-5 combines with J gene TRBJ1-1; D gene uncertain. Germline loops: CDR1 SGHKS, CDR2 YYEKEE (reference sequence). Trimming cost V 4 bases and J 3 bases, with 16 bases left between them. CDR3 length: 15 amino acids. The CDR3 coding sequence is TGTGCCAGCAGCCTAATGCCGGGAAGGGACACTGAAGCTTTCTTT. Protein sequence: CASSLMPGRDTEAFF.

This rearrangement joins TRBV4-1 to TRBJ1-4; perhaps TRBD1 as D (6 bases). The CDR3 covers 14 residues. Looked up from germline, CDR1 is MGHRA and CDR2 is YSYEKL. Trimming cost V 0 bases and J 11 bases, with 13 bases left between them. The CDR3: CASSQDRQDWKLFF. CDR3 nucleotide sequence: TGCGCCAGCAGCCAAGATCGACAGGATTGGAAACTGTTTTTT.

This clonotype was recorded many times. This chain links TRBV28 with TRBJ1-2; no reliable D call. CDR1 is MDHEN, CDR2 SYDVKM, per germline. The CDR3 has 13 residues. V was shortened by 6 bases and J by 8 bases, with 16 bases between the two germline ends. CDR3 region: CASSQEPGGGYTF. CDR3 DNA sequence: TGTGCCAGCAGCCAAGAGCCGGGAGGCGGCTACACCTTC.

This clonotype occurred many times. The CDR3 reads CASSPPTSRSYEQYF. The CDR3 DNA reads TGTGCCAGCTCACCACCGACTAGCCGGTCCTACGAGCAGTACTTC. The rearrangement links TRBV18 to TRBJ2-7; 7 positions match TRBD2. J was trimmed by 1 base and V by 0 bases; bases with no gene match: 3. Germline V gives CDR1 KGHSH, CDR2 LQKENI. The CDR3 covers 15 residues.

This clonotype was recorded at least ten times. The rearrangement uses TRBV3-1 and TRBJ2-1, with 7 nucleotides matching TRBD1. CDR3 length: 15 amino acids. Per germline, CDR1 LGHDT and CDR2 YNNKEL (reference sequence). V shed 4 bases and J 5 bases; nucleotides not matched to a gene: 8. The CDR3 spells CASSPPGTVNNEQFF. CDR3 nucleotides: TGTGCCAGCAGCCCGCCAGGGACAGTTAACAATGAGCAGTTCTTC.

Many counts were recorded for this clonotype. J is TRBJ2-5 and V is TRBV29-1; 8 nucleotides align to TRBD1. Germline CDR1 reads SQVTM; CDR2 reads ANQGSEA. Unmatched junction bases numbered 2, after V lost 6 bases and J lost 2 bases. The CDR3 has 12 amino acids. The CDR3 nucleotides read TGCAGCGTGGGACAGGCGCAAGAGACCCAGTACTTC. The encoded protein is CSVGQAQETQYF.

This clonotype is medium-sized. The chain couples TRBV19 to TRBJ1-4, with D uncertain. V was cut by 8 bases and J by 7 bases, with 20 bases left in between. The germline gives CDR1 LNHDA, CDR2 SQIVND (reference sequence). This CDR3 is 15 amino acids long. In DNA, the CDR3 is TGTGCCAGTGCGACCCGGGGAGTGGCCCCTGAAAAACTGTTTTTT. Translated: CASATRGVAPEKLFF.

This clonotype was seen more than once but under ten times. The gene calls are TRBV7-2 and TRBJ2-7; D not certain. V dropped 1 base and J dropped 2 bases, with 9 bases sitting between them. Per germline, CDR1 SGHTA and CDR2 FQGNSA. This CDR3 contains 14 residues. CDR3 sequence (DNA): TGTGCCAGCAGCTTAGGGTCTCGCCCCTACGAGCAGTACTTC. It specifies CASSLGSRPYEQYF.

V usage is TRBV28 and J usage is TRBJ2-2, with D maybe TRBD2 (5 bases). Germline V CDR1 and CDR2: MDHEN, SYDVKM. V lost 5 bases and J lost 7, with 17 bases in between. CDR3 length: 15 residues. The CDR3 coding sequence is TGTGCCAGCAGTCCCCGAGGGTGGGCGGACGGGGAGCTGTTTTTT. This encodes CASSPRGWADGELFF.

The chain combines TRBV6-2 or TRBV6-3 with TRBJ1-1, with D hard to call. Trimming left V 0 bases short and J 9 bases short, with 8 bases between. Germline values: CDR1 MNHEY, CDR2 SVGEGT. The CDR3 has 12 residues. The CDR3 loop reads CASSYSEQKAFF. As DNA, the CDR3 is TGTGCCAGCAGTTACTCTGAACAGAAAGCTTTCTTT.

This clonotype counts as medium-sized. This chain uses TRBV7-2 with TRBJ1-5, with 7 bases matching TRBD1. Germline V CDR1 and CDR2: SGHTA, FQGNSA. This CDR3 spans 15 amino acids. With 5 bases clipped from V and 1 base from J, the junction kept 5 bases outside the gene matches. CDR3 DNA: TGTGCCAGCAGCCCACAGACAGGGAGCAATCAGCCCCAGCATTTT. Protein sequence: CASSPQTGSNQPQHF.

At least ten counts were recorded for this clonotype. The chain recombines TRBV10-2 with TRBJ2-5, with a tentative D call TRBD2 (6 bases). The CDR3 runs to 14 residues. The ends were cut back, 0 bases at V and 5 bases at J, with 10 bases in the middle. The germline CDR1 and CDR2 sequences are WSHSY and SAAADI. CDR3 DNA: TGCGCCAGCAGTGAGTCGCGGGGTGTTGAGACCCAGTACTTC. It is translated as CASSESRGVETQYF.

The table lists this clonotype with many counts. The chain has TRBV12-3 or TRBV12-4 and TRBJ2-5, with D unresolved. The CDR3 extends over 12 amino acids. Between the trimmed V and J ends, which lost 2 bases and 2 bases, there was a span of 3 bases. The CDR3 DNA follows: TGTGCCAGCAGTTTACTACAAGAGACCCAGTACTTC. Protein sequence: CASSLLQETQYF.

The chain links TRBV11-2 to TRBJ1-4; TRBD1 might be the D (5 bases). V lost 5 bases and J 9 bases, leaving 16 bases between the germline ends. This CDR3 spans 14 amino acids. The germline CDR1 and CDR2 sequences are SGHAT and FQNNGV. For the CDR3, the DNA is TGTGCCAGCAGCACCACGACAGAAGTCAAAAAACTGTTTTTT. It encodes CASSTTTEVKKLFF.

This clonotype was observed at least ten times. J is TRBJ2-5 and V is TRBV7-8, with 8 bases aligning to TRBD1. CDR1 is SGHVS, CDR2 FQNEAQ, per germline. CDR3 length equals 16 residues. V dropped 0 bases and J dropped 3; count of bases not matched to a gene: 6. CDR3 region: CASSLAEETGEETQYF. The CDR3, as DNA: TGTGCCAGCAGCTTAGCCGAGGAGACAGGGGAAGAGACCCAGTACTTC.

The V call is TRBV6-1, the J call TRBJ1-2; no definite D call. This CDR3 contains 13 residues. Trimming took off 1 base at V and 6 bases at J, with 9 bases between the two ends. Germline loops: CDR1 MNHNS, CDR2 SASEGT. The CDR3 sequence is CASSEGPEDGYTF. CDR3 in DNA: TGTGCCAGCAGTGAAGGACCCGAAGATGGCTACACCTTC.

This clonotype was counted between two and nine times. The germline gene is not matched at one end of the junction; a read error may be the cause. This sequence joins TRBV20-1 and TRBJ1-6; the D gene is possibly TRBD1 (5 bases). This CDR3 spans 15 amino acids. Germline CDR1 is DFQATT and CDR2 is SNEGSKA (reference sequence). CDR3 DNA: TGCAGTGCAAGAGGCCCGGACAAGAATAATTCACCCCTCCACTTT. Protein product: CSARGPDKNNSPLHF.

This clonotype was seen more than once but under ten times. The chain recombines TRBV6-2 or TRBV6-3 with TRBJ1-1; no reliable D call. The CDR3 totals 13 residues. Germline loops: CDR1 MNHEY, CDR2 SVGEGT. V was trimmed by 6 bases and J by 1 base, leaving 9 bases between them. CDR3 in amino acids: CASRSTANTEAFF. Here the CDR3 DNA reads TGTGCCAGCAGATCAACAGCGAACACTGAAGCTTTCTTT.

This clonotype was counted ten times or more. The CDR3 region is CASSSRLNTEAFF. In DNA, the CDR3 is TGTGCCAGCAGCTCCCGGCTGAACACTGAAGCTTTCTTT. The chain is built from TRBV7-9 and TRBJ1-1, with D uncertain. This CDR3 is built from 13 residues. V gave up 4 bases and J gave up 0 bases, with 6 bases separating them. The germline V gene has CDR1 SEHNR and CDR2 FQNEAQ (reference sequence).

This clonotype was counted at least ten times. V and J are TRBV10-2 and TRBJ2-5; 9 bases map to TRBD2. V trimming: 0 bases; J trimming: 7 bases; junction bases outside the gene matches: 6. CDR1 and CDR2 (germline): WSHSY, SAAADI. The CDR3 is made up of 15 amino acids. CDR3 sequence reads: CASSESVAGAGTQYF. The CDR3 DNA reads TGCGCCAGCAGTGAGTCGGTAGCGGGAGCGGGGACCCAGTACTTC.

This clonotype has at least ten counts. The chain joins TRBV9 to TRBJ2-7; TRBD1 might be the D (5 bases). CDR1 and CDR2 (germline): SGDLS, YYNGEE. The CDR3 covers 14 residues. Trimming cost V 0 bases and J 3 bases, with 10 bases left between them. This CDR3 is CASSVAQASYEQYF. CDR3 in DNA: TGTGCCAGCAGCGTAGCACAGGCGAGCTACGAGCAGTACTTC.

The chain has TRBV28 and TRBJ1-5; maybe TRBD1 (5 bases). Germline V CDR1 and CDR2: MDHEN, SYDVKM. The germline V and J ends were trimmed by 3 bases and 7 bases, with 10 bases remaining between them. This CDR3 spans 13 amino acids. The CDR3 coding sequence is TGTGCCAGCAGTTTGTCAGGGAACCAGCCCCAGCATTTT. Its translation is CASSLSGNQPQHF. Together with reference TRBV28 and TRBJ1-5, the CDR3 gives the full variable domain: DVKVTQSSRYLVKRTGEKVFLECVQDMDHENMFWYRQDPGLGLRLIYFSYDVKMKEKGDIPEGYSVSREKKERFSLILESASTNQTSMYLCASSLSGNQPQHFGDGTRLSIL.

This clonotype showed up just a few times. V and J are TRBV28 and TRBJ1-5; D remains unclear. This CDR3 comprises 16 residues. CDR1 is MDHEN, CDR2 SYDVKM, per germline. V lost 1 base and J 0 bases, leaving 10 bases between the germline ends. The CDR3 DNA is TGTGCCAGCAGTTTATCGGAGGGATATAGCAATCAGCCCCAGCATTTT. Protein product: CASSLSEGYSNQPQHF.

The chain recombines TRBV6-2 or TRBV6-3 with TRBJ1-6; 8 positions agree with TRBD1. From germline, CDR1 is MNHEY and CDR2 SVGEGT. The CDR3 runs to 14 residues. V gave up 6 bases and J gave up 10 bases; unmatched junction bases: 8. CDR3 coding DNA: TGTGCCAGCAGACATGGGACAGGCGGATCACCCCTCCACTTT. This sequence encodes CASRHGTGGSPLHF.

This clonotype appeared many times. The chain is built from TRBV4-3 and TRBJ2-6; D gene uncertain. Trimming stripped 3 bases from V and 0 bases from J, with 9 bases between. The CDR3 runs to 16 residues. Germline V gives CDR1 LGHNA, CDR2 YSLEER. The CDR3 protein is CASSQHSYSGANVLTF. CDR3 nucleotides: TGCGCCAGCAGCCAGCACTCCTACTCTGGGGCCAACGTCCTGACTTTC.

This clonotype was detected only a few times. The DNA for the CDR3 is TGCAGTAAAACGGCAGGGCGACTCTACGAGCAGTACTTC. It yields the protein CSKTAGRLYEQYF. The gene calls are TRBV29-1 and TRBJ2-7, with D possibly being TRBD1 (5 bases). CDR1 and CDR2 from the germline V gene are SQVTM and ANQGSEA. The CDR3 covers 13 residues.

This clonotype was counted at least ten times. V is TRBV12-3 or TRBV12-4 and J is TRBJ2-2, with TRBD2 matching over 12 bases. The CDR3 sequence is 18 residues long. The junction had 18 bases not matched to a gene; V was cut back by 10 bases and J by 6 bases. CDR3 sequence reads: CATPRLETSGSYAGELFF. CDR3 bases: TGTGCCACTCCTCGCCTAGAGACTAGCGGGAGTTATGCCGGGGAGCTGTTTTTT.

V usage is TRBV20-1 and J usage is TRBJ2-7; D gene ambiguous. Trimming removed 1 base from V and 2 bases from J, with 21 bases in between. The CDR3 has 17 residues. Germline V CDR1 and CDR2: DFQATT, SNEGSKA (reference sequence). In DNA form, the CDR3 reads TGCAGTGCTAGAGGGCCCGTTGGCAACAAGGTGACCTACGAGCAGTACTTC. Translated, it gives CSARGPVGNKVTYEQYF.